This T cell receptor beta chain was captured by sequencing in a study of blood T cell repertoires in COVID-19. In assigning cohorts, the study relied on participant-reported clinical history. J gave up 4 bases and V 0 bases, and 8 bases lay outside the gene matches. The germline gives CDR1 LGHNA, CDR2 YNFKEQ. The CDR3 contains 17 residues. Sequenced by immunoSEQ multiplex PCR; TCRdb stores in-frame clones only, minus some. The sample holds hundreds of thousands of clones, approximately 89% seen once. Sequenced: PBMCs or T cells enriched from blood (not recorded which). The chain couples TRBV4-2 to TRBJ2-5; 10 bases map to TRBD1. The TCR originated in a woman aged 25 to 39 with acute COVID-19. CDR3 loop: CASSQDVSTGGRETQYF. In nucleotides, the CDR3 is TGTGCCAGCAGCCAAGATGTATCGACAGGGGGCAGAGAGACCCAGTACTTC.